The 26 T cell receptor beta chains in this list originate from one sample, sequenced in a study of T cell responses to AZD1222 COVID-19 vaccine. Some clones are missing from TCRdb's copy, which holds only in-frame ones; the method was immunoSEQ multiplex PCR. The sample lists 99,000 or so clones; around 90% were seen once. The specimen comprised peripheral blood, sampled on day 0 of AZD1222 vaccination. These receptors all stem from an adult in good health.

This chain uses TRBV18 with TRBJ2-7; D might be TRBD1 (7 bases). Germline V gene data show CDR1 as KGHSH and CDR2 as LQKENI. Trimming took 4 bases from V and 2 from J, leaving 15 bases between them. The CDR3 is made up of 15 amino acids. This CDR3 is CASSLGGTATYEQYF. The CDR3, as DNA: TGTGCCAGCTCACTTGGCGGGACAGCTACCTACGAGCAGTACTTC. Full variable domain (outside the CDR3, taken from reference TRBV18 and TRBJ2-7): NAGVMQNPRHLVRRRGQEARLRCSPMKGHSHVYWYRQLPEEGLKFMVYLQKENIIDESGMPKERFSAEFPKEGPSILRIQQVVRGDSAAYFCASSLGGTATYEQYFGPGTRLTVT.

The chain is built from TRBV3-1 (or the pseudogene TRBV3-2) and TRBJ1-4; 7 bases are shared with TRBD1. V lost 4 bases, J lost 8 bases, and 25 bases stayed unmatched. This CDR3 has 20 amino acids. Germline assignment: CDR1 LGHDT and CDR2 YNNKEL (reference sequence). The CDR3 loop reads CASSLTRRQGPNQRPEKLFF. CDR3 nucleotide sequence: TGTGCCAGCAGCCTCACTCGTCGACAGGGTCCAAACCAACGTCCCGAAAAACTGTTTTTT.

The chain recombines TRBV18 with TRBJ2-3, with a tentative D call TRBD1 (6 bases). V lost 5 bases and J lost 1, with 10 bases in between. Germline CDR1 reads KGHSH; CDR2 reads LQKENI. CDR3 length: 14 residues. CDR3 nucleotide sequence: TGTGCCAGCTCAATACAGGGAGGCACAGATACGCAGTATTTT. Its translation: CASSIQGGTDTQYF.

J is TRBJ2-2 and V is TRBV15; TRBD1 matches 7 bases. V gave up 0 bases and J gave up 6 bases; unmatched junction bases: 10. There are 17 residues in the CDR3. Germline lookup yields CDR1 LNHNV and CDR2 YYDKDF (reference sequence). CDR3 in amino acids: CATSRDTRTGRPGELFF. The CDR3 DNA reads as TGTGCCACCAGCAGAGACACCAGGACAGGTCGGCCCGGGGAGCTGTTTTTT. Full variable domain (rest looked up from reference TRBV15 and TRBJ2-2): DAMVIQNPRYQVTQFGKPVTLSCSQTLNHNVMYWYQQKSSQAPKLLFHYYDKDFNNEADTPDNFQSRRPNTSFCFLDIRSPGLGDTAMYLCATSRDTRTGRPGELFFGEGSRLTVL.

The rearrangement links TRBV27 to TRBJ2-6; D is ambiguous. Germline loops: CDR1 MNHEY, CDR2 SMNVEV (reference sequence). With 1 base removed from V and 1 base from J, the gap between germline ends came to 14 bases. The CDR3 runs to 18 residues. The CDR3 region has the DNA TGTGCCAGCAGTTTATATCCCCCCGCCGTTTCTGGGGCCAACGTCCTGACTTTC. It yields the protein CASSLYPPAVSGANVLTF.

The chain carries TRBV3-1 (or the pseudogene TRBV3-2) and TRBJ2-6, with 13 bases fitting TRBD2. After removal of 1 base from V and 3 bases from J, the junction contained 0 bases not matched to a gene. This CDR3 has 17 amino acids. The germline CDR1 and CDR2 sequences are LGHDT and YNNKEL (reference sequence). The CDR3 here is CASSQGTSGGGANVLTF. The CDR3 nucleotides are TGTGCCAGCAGCCAAGGGACTAGCGGGGGTGGGGCCAACGTCCTGACTTTC.

The chain carries TRBV29-1 and TRBJ2-1; no definite D call. Germline V gene data show CDR1 as SQVTM and CDR2 as ANQGSEA. The CDR3 covers 16 residues. The V end lost 3 bases, the J end lost 4 bases, and 19 bases lay between the germline ends. CDR3 loop: CSVDQPFRSLYNEQFF. CDR3 DNA sequence: TGCAGCGTTGATCAACCCTTTAGGAGCTTATACAATGAGCAGTTCTTC.

The chain combines TRBV6-5 with TRBJ2-1, with D perhaps TRBD1 (7 bases). V lost 1 base and J 7 bases, leaving 17 bases between the germline ends. This CDR3 comprises 16 residues. Per germline, CDR1 MNHEY and CDR2 SVGAGI. CDR3 sequence (DNA): TGTGCCAGCAGTTACTTCGGGCAGGGGGGTTTAAATGAGCAGTTCTTC. It is translated as CASSYFGQGGLNEQFF.

The rearrangement links TRBV2 to TRBJ2-3, with 8 bases fitting TRBD2. After removal of 4 bases from V and 1 base from J, the junction contained 10 bases not matched to a gene. The CDR3 sequence is 17 residues long. From germline, CDR1 is SNHLY and CDR2 FYNNEI. CDR3 sequence reads: CASSGLGGRTRTDTQYF. DNA of the CDR3: TGTGCCAGCAGTGGGTTGGGCGGGAGGACCCGCACAGATACGCAGTATTTT.

This chain links TRBV20-1 with TRBJ2-3, with D possibly being TRBD1 (6 bases). The CDR3 covers 13 residues. Germline CDR1 DFQATT, CDR2 SNEGSKA (reference sequence). V lost 3 bases, J lost 3 bases, and 10 bases lay in between. The CDR3 here is CSASGQGTDTQYF. The CDR3 DNA sequence: TGCAGTGCTAGTGGGCAGGGGACAGATACGCAGTATTTT.

The chain uses TRBV24-1 and TRBJ1-2; D is perhaps TRBD1 (6 bases). The V gene's germline CDR1 is KGHDR and CDR2 SFDVKD. This CDR3 contains 12 residues. The V and J ends lost 5 bases and 5 bases respectively, with 8 bases between them. The CDR3 nucleotides read TGTGCCACCAGTGGTACAGGGTATGGCTACACCTTC. It codes for CATSGTGYGYTF.

Concerning this clone itself: The sample holds other DNA sequences that translate to the same CDR3. The rearrangement joins TRBV9 to TRBJ1-1, with 8 bases aligning to TRBD1. V was pared by 4 bases and J by 0 bases, with 5 bases of the junction left unmatched. CDR3 length: 15 residues. Germline lookup yields CDR1 SGDLS and CDR2 YYNGEE. Written as DNA, the CDR3 is TGTGCCAGCAGCCCACGGGGACAGGTGAACACTGAAGCTTTCTTT. As protein: CASSPRGQVNTEAFF.

The J gene is TRBJ2-7, the V gene TRBV5-6; D call uncertain. Germline CDR1 SGHDT, CDR2 YYEEEE. V lost 5 bases to trimming and J lost 6 bases, with 12 bases between them. The CDR3 totals 12 residues. CDR3 sequence: CASSFGPAEQYF. Written as DNA, the CDR3 is TGTGCCAGCAGTTTTGGACCAGCCGAGCAGTACTTC.

The chain recombines TRBV10-1 with TRBJ2-1, with D possibly TRBD1 on 6 matching bases. The V end was cut by 5 bases, the J end by 10 bases, with 12 bases between. In germline, CDR1 is WNHNN, CDR2 SYGVQD (reference sequence). The CDR3 contains 12 residues. The CDR3 reads CASSFQGLEQFF. CDR3 nucleotide sequence: TGCGCCAGCAGTTTTCAGGGGCTAGAGCAGTTCTTC.

The chain links TRBV5-1 to TRBJ2-5, with 9 nucleotides matching TRBD1. CDR1 SGHRS and CDR2 YFSETQ come from the germline V gene. The CDR3 runs 15 residues. V shed 4 bases, J shed 5 bases, and the junction held 9 bases outside the gene matches. CDR3 DNA sequence: TGCGCCAGCAGCAAGGGACAGGGAGGCCCGGAGACCCAGTACTTC. It encodes CASSKGQGGPETQYF.

The chain has TRBV5-1 and TRBJ2-1, with TRBD2 matching over 7 bases. Trimming took 2 bases from V and 0 from J; bases not matched to a gene: 2. CDR3 size: 15 residues. From germline, CDR1 is SGHRS and CDR2 YFSETQ. CDR3 region: CASSFGGTSYNEQFF. Written as DNA, the CDR3 is TGCGCCAGCAGCTTCGGGGGGACCTCCTACAATGAGCAGTTCTTC.

The genes are TRBV28 and TRBJ1-2; the D gene is possibly TRBD1 (5 bases). V lost 7 bases to trimming and J lost 4 bases, with 16 bases between them. The CDR3 totals 14 residues. Germline V lookup: CDR1 MDHEN, CDR2 SYDVKM. This CDR3 reads CASTQGIGLYGYTF. CDR3 DNA sequence: TGTGCCAGCACCCAGGGAATAGGTCTCTATGGCTACACCTTC.

The CDR3 loop reads CASSHSTDETQYF. CDR3 DNA sequence: TGTGCCAGCAGTCATTCGACAGATGAGACCCAGTACTTC. The chain combines TRBV27 with TRBJ2-5; possibly TRBD1 for D (5 bases). Per germline, CDR1 MNHEY and CDR2 SMNVEV (reference sequence). This CDR3 has 13 residues. V lost 5 bases and J 5 bases, leaving 12 bases between the germline ends.

The rearrangement uses TRBV11-2 and TRBJ1-3; D is possibly TRBD1 (5 bases). The germline V gene has CDR1 SGHAT and CDR2 FQNNGV. CDR3 length: 17 amino acids. The V and J ends lost 5 bases and 3 bases respectively, with 20 bases between them. The CDR3 is CASSLGPGGTYGNTIYF. In DNA, the CDR3 is TGTGCCAGCAGCCTCGGCCCGGGGGGAACCTATGGAAACACCATATATTTT. The variable domain in full, with the rest retrieved from reference TRBV11-2 and TRBJ1-3, is EAGVAQSPRYKIIEKRQSVAFWCNPISGHATLYWYQQILGQGPKLLIQFQNNGVVDDSQLPKDRFSAERLKGVDSTLKIQPAKLEDSAVYLCASSLGPGGTYGNTIYFGEGSWLTVV.

The chain has TRBV10-2 and TRBJ1-1; 10 bases align to TRBD1. Germline CDR1 and CDR2: WSHSY and SAAADI. Trimming removed 3 bases from V and 2 bases from J; junction bases left unmatched: 9. CDR3 length: 17 amino acids. The CDR3 protein is CASSEYYGQGVNTEAFF. CDR3 nucleotides: TGCGCCAGCAGTGAATATTATGGACAGGGGGTAAACACTGAAGCTTTCTTT.

The rearrangement joins TRBV6-2 or TRBV6-3 to TRBJ2-7, with a tentative D call TRBD2 (6 bases). This CDR3 has 15 amino acids. Trimming shortened V by 6 bases and J by 2 bases, and 17 bases separated the two germline ends. Germline assignment: CDR1 MNHEY and CDR2 SVGEGT. CDR3: CASSDLGGVPYEQYF. CDR3 coding DNA: TGTGCCAGCAGCGACCTGGGGGGAGTTCCCTACGAGCAGTACTTC.

This clone came up a few times. The chain combines TRBV7-2 with TRBJ1-1; the D is unclear. The CDR3 totals 15 residues. Germline lookup yields CDR1 SGHTA and CDR2 FQGNSA. V was trimmed by 1 base and J by 1 base, leaving 10 bases between them. The DNA for the CDR3 is TGTGCCAGCAGCTTAGGTCACAAGGCGAACACTGAAGCTTTCTTT. It yields the protein CASSLGHKANTEAFF.

The chain carries TRBV10-2 and TRBJ1-2; D gene unclear. The CDR3 runs to 14 residues. The germline V gene has CDR1 WSHSY and CDR2 SAAADI. The germline V and J ends were trimmed by 6 bases and 8 bases, with 19 bases remaining between them. CDR3 loop: CASSFRSPAGGYTF. The CDR3 nucleotides read TGCGCCAGCAGCTTTCGCAGCCCGGCGGGGGGCTACACCTTC.

This clone was observed once. This chain connects TRBV7-6 to TRBJ1-5; D is unresolved. The CDR3 length is 15 residues. The V gene lost 6 bases and the J gene lost 0 bases, with 12 bases spanning the gap. Germline V gene sequence: CDR1 SGHVS, CDR2 FNYEAQ. This CDR3 is CASSRTAYSNQPQHF. The CDR3 nucleotides are TGTGCCAGCAGTCGAACAGCATATAGCAATCAGCCCCAGCATTTT.

The J gene is TRBJ1-2, the V gene TRBV19, with D tentatively TRBD1 (6 bases). Germline CDR1 reads LNHDA; CDR2 reads SQIVND (reference sequence). The CDR3 has 18 amino acids. V was cut by 3 bases and J by 1 base, with 21 bases left in between. CDR3 coding DNA: TGTGCCAGTAGTATGAGGTCCGGGGGCGCCTGGGTTAACTATGGCTACACCTTC. Its translation: CASSMRSGGAWVNYGYTF.

The rearrangement links TRBV7-2 to TRBJ1-2, with D possibly being TRBD1 (5 bases). Germline V gives CDR1 SGHTA, CDR2 FQGNSA. V lost 3 bases to trimming and J lost 7 bases, with 21 bases between them. This CDR3 is built from 16 residues. The CDR3 here is CASSLRRLGRPGGYTF. The CDR3 nucleotides are TGTGCCAGCAGCTTGAGGAGGTTGGGACGCCCAGGTGGCTACACCTTC.